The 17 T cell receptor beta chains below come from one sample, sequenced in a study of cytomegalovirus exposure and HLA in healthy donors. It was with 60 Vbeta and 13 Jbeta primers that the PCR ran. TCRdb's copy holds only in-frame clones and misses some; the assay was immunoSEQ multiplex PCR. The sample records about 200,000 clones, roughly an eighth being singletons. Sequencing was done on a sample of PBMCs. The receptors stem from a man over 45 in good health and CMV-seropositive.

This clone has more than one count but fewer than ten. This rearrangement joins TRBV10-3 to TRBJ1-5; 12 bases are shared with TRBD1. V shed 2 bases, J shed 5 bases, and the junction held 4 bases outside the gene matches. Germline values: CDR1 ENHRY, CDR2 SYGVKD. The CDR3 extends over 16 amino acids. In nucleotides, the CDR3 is TGTGCCATCAGTGAGGACGGGACAGGGGGCTATCAGCCCCAGCATTTT. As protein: CAISEDGTGGYQPQHF.

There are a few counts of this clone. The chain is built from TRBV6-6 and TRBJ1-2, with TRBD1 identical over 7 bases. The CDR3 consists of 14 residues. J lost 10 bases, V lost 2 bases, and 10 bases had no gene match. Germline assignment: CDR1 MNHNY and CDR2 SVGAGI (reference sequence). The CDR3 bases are TGTGCCAGCAGTTACCGACAGGGAATGGTGGACTACACCTTC. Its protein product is CASSYRQGMVDYTF.

CDR3 coding DNA: TGTGCCAGCAGCCCGAGCAGGGGGGACACTGAAGCTTTCTTT. Protein: CASSPSRGDTEAFF. V and J are TRBV11-2 and TRBJ1-1; 7 positions match TRBD1. From germline, CDR1 is SGHAT and CDR2 FQNNGV. CDR3 length: 14 residues. V dropped 5 bases and J dropped 3; count of bases not matched to a gene: 6.

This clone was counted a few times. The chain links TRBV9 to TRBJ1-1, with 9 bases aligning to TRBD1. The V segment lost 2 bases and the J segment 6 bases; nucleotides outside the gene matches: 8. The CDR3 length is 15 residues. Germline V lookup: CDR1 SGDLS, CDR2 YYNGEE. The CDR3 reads CASSVLQGAVAEAFF. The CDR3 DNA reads TGTGCCAGCAGCGTCTTACAGGGGGCGGTCGCTGAAGCTTTCTTT.

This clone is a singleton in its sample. The CDR3 region is CASSVRDSTTGELFF. The CDR3 DNA is TGTGCCAGCAGCGTCCGGGACAGCACCACCGGGGAGCTGTTTTTT. This chain connects TRBV9 to TRBJ2-2, with TRBD1 identical over 7 bases. The length of the CDR3 is 15 residues. J was trimmed by 4 bases and V by 2 bases; bases with no gene match: 5. In germline, CDR1 is SGDLS, CDR2 YYNGEE.

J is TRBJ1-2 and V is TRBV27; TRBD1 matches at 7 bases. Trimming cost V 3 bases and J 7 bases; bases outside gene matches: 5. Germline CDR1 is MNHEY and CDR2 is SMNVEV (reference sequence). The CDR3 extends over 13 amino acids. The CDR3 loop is CASSLQGVGGYTF. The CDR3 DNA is TGTGCCAGCAGTTTGCAGGGGGTGGGTGGCTACACCTTC.

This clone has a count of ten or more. The CDR3 coding sequence is TGTGCCAGCAGTTTAGGGCCGGCCACTAATTCACCCCTCCACTTT. It is translated as CASSLGPATNSPLHF. V usage is TRBV27 and J usage is TRBJ1-6; D unresolved. The V end lost 2 bases, the J end lost 6 bases, and 11 bases lay between the germline ends. The CDR3 consists of 15 residues. Germline V lookup: CDR1 MNHEY, CDR2 SMNVEV (reference sequence).

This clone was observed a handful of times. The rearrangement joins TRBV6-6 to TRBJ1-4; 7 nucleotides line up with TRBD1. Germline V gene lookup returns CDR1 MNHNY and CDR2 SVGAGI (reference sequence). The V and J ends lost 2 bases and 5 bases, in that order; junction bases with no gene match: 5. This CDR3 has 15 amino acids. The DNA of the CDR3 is TGTGCCAGCAGTTACGCCTTGACAGGGAATGAAAAACTGTTTTTT. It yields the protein CASSYALTGNEKLFF.

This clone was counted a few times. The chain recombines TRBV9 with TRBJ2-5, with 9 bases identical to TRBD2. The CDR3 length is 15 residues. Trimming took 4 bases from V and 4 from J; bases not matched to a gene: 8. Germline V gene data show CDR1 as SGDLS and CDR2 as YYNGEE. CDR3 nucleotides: TGTGCCAGCAGCCTCCGGACTAGCGCAATAGAGACCCAGTACTTC. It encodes CASSLRTSAIETQYF.

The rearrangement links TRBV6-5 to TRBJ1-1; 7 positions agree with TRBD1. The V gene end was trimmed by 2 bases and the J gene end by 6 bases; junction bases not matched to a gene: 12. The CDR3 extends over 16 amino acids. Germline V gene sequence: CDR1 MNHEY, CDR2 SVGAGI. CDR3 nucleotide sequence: TGTGCCAGCAGTTACGCCAGGGGGGCTGAACAGCCTGAAGCTTTCTTT. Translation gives CASSYARGAEQPEAFF.

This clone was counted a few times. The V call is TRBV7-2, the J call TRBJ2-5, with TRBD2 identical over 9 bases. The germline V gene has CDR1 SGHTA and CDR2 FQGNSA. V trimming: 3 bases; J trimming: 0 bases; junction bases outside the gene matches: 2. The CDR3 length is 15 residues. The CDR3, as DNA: TGTGCCAGCAGCTTCCAGCGGGGGGACCAAGAGACCCAGTACTTC. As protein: CASSFQRGDQETQYF. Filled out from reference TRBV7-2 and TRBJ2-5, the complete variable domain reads GAGVSQSPSNKVTEKGKDVELRCDPISGHTALYWYRQSLGQGLEFLIYFQGNSAPDKSGLPSDRFSAERTGGSVSTLTIQRTQQEDSAVYLCASSFQRGDQETQYFGPGTRLLVL.

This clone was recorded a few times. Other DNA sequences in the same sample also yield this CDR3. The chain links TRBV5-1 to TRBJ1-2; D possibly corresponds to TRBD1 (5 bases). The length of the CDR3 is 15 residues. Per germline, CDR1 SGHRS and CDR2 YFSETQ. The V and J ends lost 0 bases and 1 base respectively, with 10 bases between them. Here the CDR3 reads CASSLERGGNYGYTF. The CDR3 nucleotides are TGCGCCAGCAGCTTGGAAAGGGGAGGTAACTATGGCTACACCTTC.

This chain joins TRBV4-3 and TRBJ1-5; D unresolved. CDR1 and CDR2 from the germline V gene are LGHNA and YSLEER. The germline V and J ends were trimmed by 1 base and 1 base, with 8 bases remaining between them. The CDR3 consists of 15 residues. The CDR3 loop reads CASSQARLSNQPQHF. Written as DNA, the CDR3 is TGCGCCAGCAGCCAAGCCAGGCTAAGCAATCAGCCCCAGCATTTT.

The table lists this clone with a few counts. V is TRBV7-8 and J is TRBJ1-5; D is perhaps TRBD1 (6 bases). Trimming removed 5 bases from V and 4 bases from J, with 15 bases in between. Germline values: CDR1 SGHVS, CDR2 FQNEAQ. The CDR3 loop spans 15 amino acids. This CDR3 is CASSQIRQDNQPQHF. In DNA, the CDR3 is TGTGCCAGCAGCCAAATTCGACAGGATAATCAGCCCCAGCATTTT.

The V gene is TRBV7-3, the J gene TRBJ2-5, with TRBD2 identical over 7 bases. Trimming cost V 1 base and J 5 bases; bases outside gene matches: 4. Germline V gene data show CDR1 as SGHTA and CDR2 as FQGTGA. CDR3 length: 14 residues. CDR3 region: CASSLSPRGETQYF. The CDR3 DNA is TGTGCCAGCAGCTTAAGTCCGCGGGGGGAGACCCAGTACTTC.

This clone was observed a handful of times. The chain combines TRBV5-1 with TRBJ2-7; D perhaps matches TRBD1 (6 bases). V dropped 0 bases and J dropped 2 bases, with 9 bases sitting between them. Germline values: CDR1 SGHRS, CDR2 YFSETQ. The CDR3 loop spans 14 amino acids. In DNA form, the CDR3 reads TGCGCCAGCAGCTTGGGTCAGGGGCCCTACGAGCAGTACGTC. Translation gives CASSLGQGPYEQYV.

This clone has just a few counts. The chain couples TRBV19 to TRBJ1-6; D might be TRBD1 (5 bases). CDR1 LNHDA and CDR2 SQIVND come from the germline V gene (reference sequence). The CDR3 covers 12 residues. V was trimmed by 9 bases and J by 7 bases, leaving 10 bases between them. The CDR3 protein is CASRVDNSPLHF. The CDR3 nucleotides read TGTGCCAGCAGGGTCGACAATTCACCCCTCCACTTT.